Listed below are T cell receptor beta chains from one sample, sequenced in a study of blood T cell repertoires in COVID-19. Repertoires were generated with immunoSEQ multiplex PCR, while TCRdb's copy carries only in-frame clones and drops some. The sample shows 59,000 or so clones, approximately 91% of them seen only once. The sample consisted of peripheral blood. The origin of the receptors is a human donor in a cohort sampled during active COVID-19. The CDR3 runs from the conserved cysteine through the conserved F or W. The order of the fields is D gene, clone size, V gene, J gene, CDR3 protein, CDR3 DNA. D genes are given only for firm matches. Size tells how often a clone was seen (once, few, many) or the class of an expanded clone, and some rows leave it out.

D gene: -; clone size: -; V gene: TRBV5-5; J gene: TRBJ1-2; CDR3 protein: CASSLLGANYGYTF; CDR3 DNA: TGTGCCAGCAGCTTGCTAGGAGCTAACTATGGCTACACCTTC
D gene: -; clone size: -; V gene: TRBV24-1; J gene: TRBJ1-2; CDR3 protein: CATSGEEDYGYTF; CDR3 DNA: TGTGCCACCTCGGGGGAAGAGGACTATGGCTACACCTTC
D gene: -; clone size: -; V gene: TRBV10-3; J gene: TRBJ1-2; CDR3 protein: CAISESPIYGYTF; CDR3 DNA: TGTGCCATCAGTGAGTCCCCTATCTATGGCTACACCTTC
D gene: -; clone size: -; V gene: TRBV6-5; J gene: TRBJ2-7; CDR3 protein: CASTPRSSYEQYF; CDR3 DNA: TGTGCCAGCACCCCTAGAAGCTCCTACGAGCAGTACTTC
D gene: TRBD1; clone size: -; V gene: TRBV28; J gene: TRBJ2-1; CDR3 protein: CASSGGQASSYNEQFF; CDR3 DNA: TGTGCCAGCAGTGGTGGACAGGCCTCCTCCTACAATGAGCAGTTCTTC
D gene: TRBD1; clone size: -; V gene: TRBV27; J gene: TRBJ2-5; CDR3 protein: CASSSWDRGLQETQYF; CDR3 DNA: TGTGCCAGCAGTTCCTGGGACAGGGGGCTCCAAGAGACCCAGTACTTC
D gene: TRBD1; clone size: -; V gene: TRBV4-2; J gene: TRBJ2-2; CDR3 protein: CASSQGMTGTIGELFF; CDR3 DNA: TGTGCCAGCAGCCAGGGAATGACAGGGACGATCGGGGAGCTGTTTTTT
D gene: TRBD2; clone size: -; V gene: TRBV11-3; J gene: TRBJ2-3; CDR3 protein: CASRPTSGTDTQYF; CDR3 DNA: TGTGCCAGCAGACCGACTAGCGGGACAGATACGCAGTATTTT
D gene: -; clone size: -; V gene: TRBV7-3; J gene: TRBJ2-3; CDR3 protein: CASSQGPSTDTQYF; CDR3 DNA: TGTGCCAGCAGCCAGGGTCCTAGCACAGATACGCAGTATTTT
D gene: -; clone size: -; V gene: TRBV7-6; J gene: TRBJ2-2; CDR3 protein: CASSLGVLGASGELFF; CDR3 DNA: TGTGCCAGCAGCTTAGGGGTCCTGGGGGCTTCCGGGGAGCTGTTTTTT
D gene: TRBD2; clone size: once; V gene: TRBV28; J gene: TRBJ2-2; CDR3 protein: CASSLGPSGNTGELFF; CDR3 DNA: TGTGCCAGCAGTTTAGGCCCTAGCGGGAACACCGGGGAGCTGTTTTTT
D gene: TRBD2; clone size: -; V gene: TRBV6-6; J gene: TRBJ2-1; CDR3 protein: CASSPRLAGFGNEQFF; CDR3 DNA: TGTGCCAGCAGCCCTAGACTAGCGGGATTTGGGAATGAGCAGTTCTTC
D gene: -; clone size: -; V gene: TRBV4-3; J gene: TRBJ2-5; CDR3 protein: CASSQVWGAETQYF; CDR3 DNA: TGCGCCAGCAGCCAAGTTTGGGGAGCGGAGACCCAGTACTTC
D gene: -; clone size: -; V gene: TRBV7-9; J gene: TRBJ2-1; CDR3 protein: CASSAQGSEQFF; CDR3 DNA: TGTGCCAGCAGCGCACAGGGCAGTGAGCAGTTCTTC
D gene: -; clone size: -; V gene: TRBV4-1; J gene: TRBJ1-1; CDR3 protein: CASSQRPNRVGENTEAFF; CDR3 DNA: TGCGCCAGCAGCCAAAGGCCCAACAGGGTAGGGGAAAACACTGAAGCTTTCTTT
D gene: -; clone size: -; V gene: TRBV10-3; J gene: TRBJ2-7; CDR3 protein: CAISEAGYEQYF; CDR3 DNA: TGTGCCATCAGTGAGGCGGGGTACGAGCAGTACTTC
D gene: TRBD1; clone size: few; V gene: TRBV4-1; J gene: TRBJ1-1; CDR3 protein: CASSQDKDRGLGTEAFF; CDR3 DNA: TGCGCCAGCAGCCAAGATAAGGACAGGGGGCTGGGGACTGAAGCTTTCTTT
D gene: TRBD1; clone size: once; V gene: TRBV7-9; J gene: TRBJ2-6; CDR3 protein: CASRYGQGASGANVLTF; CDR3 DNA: TGTGCCAGCCGCTACGGACAGGGGGCGTCCGGGGCCAACGTCCTGACTTTC
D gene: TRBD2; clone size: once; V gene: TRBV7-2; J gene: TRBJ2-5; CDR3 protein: CASSLYGTSGQETQYF; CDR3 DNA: TGTGCCAGCAGCTTATATGGGACTAGCGGCCAAGAGACCCAGTACTTC
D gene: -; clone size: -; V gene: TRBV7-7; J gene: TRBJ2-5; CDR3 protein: CASSQGGAPGAQYF; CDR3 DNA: TGTGCTAGCAGCCAGGGCGGTGCTCCAGGGGCCCAGTACTTC